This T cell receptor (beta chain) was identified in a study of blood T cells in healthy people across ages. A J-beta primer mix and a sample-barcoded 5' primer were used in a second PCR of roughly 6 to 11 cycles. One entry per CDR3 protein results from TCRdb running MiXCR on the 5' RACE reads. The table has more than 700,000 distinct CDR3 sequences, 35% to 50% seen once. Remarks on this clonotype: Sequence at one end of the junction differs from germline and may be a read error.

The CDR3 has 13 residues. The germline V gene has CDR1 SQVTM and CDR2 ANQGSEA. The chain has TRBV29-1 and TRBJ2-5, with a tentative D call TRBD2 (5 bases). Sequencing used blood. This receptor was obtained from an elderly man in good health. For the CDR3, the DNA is TGCAGCGTAGAAGAGGGTACTTCAGAGACCCAGTACTTC. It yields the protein CSVEEGTSETQYF.